A selection of T cell receptor beta chains follows, all from one sample in a study of radiotherapy plus CTLA-4 blockade in lung cancer. Assay used: immunoSEQ multiplex PCR; TCRdb lists only in-frame clones, some missing. The table has tens of thousands of clones, roughly 70% seen once. This material consisted of peripheral blood, taken from a patient treated with radiotherapy plus ipilimumab. The receptor source for this set is a human donor with non-small cell lung cancer who had stable disease on radiotherapy plus ipilimumab. The CDR3 runs from the conserved cysteine through the conserved F or W. The D gene is left open where the match is weak. Expanded clones get a size class; other rows say once, few or many, or leave the size out.

TGTGCCAGCAGTAAACCTCCGGGAACAGGGAACGAGCAGTACTTC | CASSKPPGTGNEQYF | TRBJ2-7 | - | TRBV27 | -
TGCGCCAGCAGCCAAGAACGAAACAGCTTCTACGAGCAGTACTTC | CASSQERNSFYEQYF | TRBJ2-7 | - | TRBV4-1 | -
TGCGCCAGCAGCTTGGAAGTAAATCAGCCCCAGCATTTT | CASSLEVNQPQHF | TRBJ1-5 | - | TRBV5-1 | -
TGTGCCAGCAGCACAGCGGGGCCCTCCTACAATGAGCAGTTCTTC | CASSTAGPSYNEQFF | TRBJ2-1 | TRBD2 | TRBV5-4 | -
TGTGCCAGTAGTAATTCAGGGCAGGGCCCCTACGAGCAGTACTTC | CASSNSGQGPYEQYF | TRBJ2-7 | - | TRBV19 | -
TGTGCCAGCAGTGTGTTGCGAGGAACTGAAAAACTGTTTTTT | CASSVLRGTEKLFF | TRBJ1-4 | - | TRBV6-1 | -
TGTGCCAGCAGCGTGGACAGATCGAATGAAAAACTGTTTTTT | CASSVDRSNEKLFF | TRBJ1-4 | - | TRBV7-2 | -
TGTGCCAGCAGCTTACACACAGATACGCAGTATTTT | CASSLHTDTQYF | TRBJ2-3 | - | TRBV11-3 | few
TGTGCCAGCAGTTGGACTAGCGGGAGAGTGGGGGCCAACGTCCTGACTTTC | CASSWTSGRVGANVLTF | TRBJ2-6 | TRBD2 | TRBV2 | -
TGCGCCAGCAGCTCGGATCCGGGACCCAATGAGCAGTTCTTC | CASSSDPGPNEQFF | TRBJ2-1 | - | TRBV5-1 | once
TGTGCCAGCAGCCACCCCGGGACTAGCGGGTTACGCTCCTACAATGAGCAGTTCTTC | CASSHPGTSGLRSYNEQFF | TRBJ2-1 | TRBD2 | TRBV27 | -
TGTGCCAGTAGTACGGGCGGGAACACCGGGGAGCTGTTTTTT | CASSTGGNTGELFF | TRBJ2-2 | - | TRBV19 | -
TGCGCCAGCAGCTTGGTCCCAGGCGCGGAGACCCAGTACTTC | CASSLVPGAETQYF | TRBJ2-5 | - | TRBV5-1 | -
TGTGCCATCAGTGTTCAGCCTAAAGAGACCCAGTACTTC | CAISVQPKETQYF | TRBJ2-5 | - | TRBV10-3 | once
TGTGCCAGCAGTTGGTGGGGACCCCAGCATTTT | CASSWWGPQHF | TRBJ1-5 | - | TRBV28 | -
TGTGCCAGCAGTTCCTCGCCTGGGGCCAACGTCCTGACTTTC | CASSSSPGANVLTF | TRBJ2-6 | - | TRBV27 | -
TGTGCCAGCTGGAGACAGGGGGCCTCCGAGCAGTACTTC | CASWRQGASEQYF | TRBJ2-7 | TRBD1 | TRBV5-6 | -